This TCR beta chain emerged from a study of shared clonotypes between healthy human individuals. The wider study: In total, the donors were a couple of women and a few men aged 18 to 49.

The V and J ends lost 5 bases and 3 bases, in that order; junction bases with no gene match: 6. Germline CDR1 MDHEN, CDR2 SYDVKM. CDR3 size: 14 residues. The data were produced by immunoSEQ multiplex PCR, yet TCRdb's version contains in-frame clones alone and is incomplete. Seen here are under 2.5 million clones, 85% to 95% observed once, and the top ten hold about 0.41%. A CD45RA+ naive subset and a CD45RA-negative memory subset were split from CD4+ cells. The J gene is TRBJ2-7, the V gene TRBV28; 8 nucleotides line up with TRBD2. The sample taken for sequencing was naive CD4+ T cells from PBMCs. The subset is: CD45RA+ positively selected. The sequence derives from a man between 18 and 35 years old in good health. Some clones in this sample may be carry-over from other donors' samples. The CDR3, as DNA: TGTGCCAGCAGTGTGGGACTAGAAAGCTACGAGCAGTACTTC. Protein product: CASSVGLESYEQYF.